This T cell receptor beta chain was identified in a study of neoadjuvant anti-PD-1 for oral cavity cancer. This clone was seen just once. The length of the CDR3 is 13 residues. CDR1 is MNHNS, CDR2 SASEGT, per germline. Trimming removed 3 bases from V and 5 bases from J, with 10 bases in between. These newly diagnosed stage II-IVA oral cavity squamous cell carcinoma patients had no prior systemic or radiation treatment. Assay: immunoSEQ multiplex PCR; the TCRdb copy retains only in-frame clones and omits some. The repertoire includes approximately 17,000 clones, about 59% of them detected once, and about 2.6% sits in the top ten.

The genes are TRBV6-1 and TRBJ2-5; the D gene is possibly TRBD2 (6 bases). This sequence was found in a person between 40 and 85 years old with oral cavity squamous cell carcinoma. The sequenced sample was PBMCs, obtained before nivolumab (anti-PD-1) treatment. CDR3 in amino acids: CASSDGSWETQYF. The CDR3 coding sequence is TGTGCCAGCAGTGACGGGAGTTGGGAGACCCAGTACTTC.